This T cell receptor (beta chain) stems from a study of T cells in women clearing cervical HPV infection. From germline, CDR1 is DFQATT and CDR2 SNEGSKA (reference sequence). The V gene end was trimmed by 5 bases and the J gene end by 5 bases; junction bases not matched to a gene: 4. The CDR3 loop spans 12 amino acids. Method: immunoSEQ multiplex PCR; TCRdb's copy keeps in-frame clones and lacks some. The table for this sample gives about 20,000 clones. In regard to this clone: With the read ending 3 residues before the CDR3 end, the germline J gene is used to fill in that end.

The chain links TRBV20-1 to TRBJ2-7; 9 bases are shared with TRBD1. The sample comprised blood buffy coat. This receptor was obtained from a woman between 18 and 69 years old with a cervical HPV16 infection that either progressed to CIN3+ or cleared (not recorded which). The CDR3 reads CSAAGQGDEQYF. The DNA read from the CDR3 is TGCAGTGCTGCGGGACAGGGAGACGAG.